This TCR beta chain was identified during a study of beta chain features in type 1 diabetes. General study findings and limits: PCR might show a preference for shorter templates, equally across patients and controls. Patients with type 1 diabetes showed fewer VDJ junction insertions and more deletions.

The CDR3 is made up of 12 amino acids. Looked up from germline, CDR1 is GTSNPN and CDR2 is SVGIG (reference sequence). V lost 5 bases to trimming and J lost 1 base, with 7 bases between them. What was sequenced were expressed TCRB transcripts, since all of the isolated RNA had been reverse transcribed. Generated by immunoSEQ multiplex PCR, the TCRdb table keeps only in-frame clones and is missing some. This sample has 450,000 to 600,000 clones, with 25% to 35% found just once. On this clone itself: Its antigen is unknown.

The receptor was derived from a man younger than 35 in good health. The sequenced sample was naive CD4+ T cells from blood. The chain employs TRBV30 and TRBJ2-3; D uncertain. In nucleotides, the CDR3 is TGTGCCTGGGCCCAGGGCACAGATACGCAGTATTTT. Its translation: CAWAQGTDTQYF.